This TCR beta chain was profiled in a study of CD8+ T cells in alopecia areata. Study-wide background: Oral tofacitinib (5 to 10 mg twice daily) was administered to treated patients. Findings and limits, study-wide: Scalp repertoires also include resident alphabeta T cells from normal skin. Significant decreases in scalp clonality and expanded CD8+ clones followed tofacitinib treatment.

To note about this clone: Its specificity is unknown. The junction differs from germline at one of its ends, possibly a read error.

Stated treatment: oral pan-JAK inhibitor, 5-10 mg twice daily. RNA was isolated and reverse transcribed to cDNA, the sequencing template. Data came from immunoSEQ multiplex PCR; TCRdb stores just in-frame clones and leaves some out. The sample holds more than 200,000 clones, around 65% seen once. This specimen was CD4+ T cells sorted from blood, taken at week 4, from a patient treated with tofacitinib. The origin of this receptor is a human donor with alopecia areata.

DNA for the CDR3: TGTGCTAGCAGCTTACGTCCAGGGGCTGAGACCCAGTACTTC. Translating gives CASSLRPGAETQYF. V gene TRBV7-7 combines with J gene TRBJ2-5; perhaps TRBD1 as D (6 bases). Germline V gives CDR1 SSHAT, CDR2 FNYEAQ (reference sequence). The CDR3 contains 14 residues. Full variable domain (outside the CDR3, taken from reference TRBV7-7 and TRBJ2-5): GAGVSQSPRYKVTKRGQDVTLRCDPISSHATLYWYQQALGQGPEFLTYFNYEAQPDKSGLPSDRFSAERPEGSISTLTIQRTEQRDSAMYRCASSLRPGAETQYFGPGTRLLVL.